A selection of T cell receptor beta chains follows, all from one sample in a study of response to subunit inactivated influenza vaccine. A single record per CDR3 protein comes from TCRdb applying MiXCR to the RT-PCR reads. The data contain 450,000 to 500,000 distinct CDR3 sequences, approximately 11% of them singletons. The source material was PBMCs from blood, sampled about 40 days after vaccination. The receptors derive from a man aged 45-60 years who received an inactivated influenza vaccine. CDR3s include the opening cysteine and the closing phenylalanine or tryptophan. The D gene is left open where the match is weak. Not every row has a clone size; where given, it reads once, few, many or a size class.

d_call clone_size j_call v_call cdr3_length cdr3_nt cdr3_aa
. . TRBJ2-5 TRBV27 13 TGTGCCAGCAGTTCCGGGCACCAAGAGACCCAGTACTTC CASSSGHQETQYF
. many TRBJ2-2 TRBV27 16 TGTGCCAGCAGTCCTCCGGACAGAATGAACACCGGGGAGCTGTTTTTT CASSPPDRMNTGELFF
TRBD1 few TRBJ2-1 TRBV18 16 TGTGCCAGCTCGCAGACAGGGGGCGGACTATCCAATGAGCAGTTCTTC CASSQTGGGLSNEQFF
TRBD1 . TRBJ2-1 TRBV6-2/TRBV6-3 15 TGTGCCAGCAGTTACGGGACAGTGGCCCACAATGAGCAGTTCTTC CASSYGTVAHNEQFF
TRBD1 many TRBJ1-2 TRBV7-2 15 TGTGCCAGCAGCTTATTAGGGACAGGGGATAAGGGCTACACCTTC CASSLLGTGDKGYTF
. few TRBJ2-3 TRBV20-1 12 TGCAGTGCTAGTCGTGGGGGAGATACGCAGTATTTT CSASRGGDTQYF
. . TRBJ1-2 TRBV28 13 TGTGCCAGCAGTTTTGGCAGGGGTGACGGCTACACCTTC CASSFGRGDGYTF
. . TRBJ2-3 TRBV6-1 15 TGTGCCAGCAGTCAGGGGGGGGTTTTCACAGATACGCAGTATTTT CASSQGGVFTDTQYF
TRBD2 . TRBJ2-3 TRBV7-8 15 TGTGCCAGCAGCACTAGCGGGGTCAGCACAGATACGCAGTATTTT CASSTSGVSTDTQYF
. . TRBJ1-5 TRBV5-5 14 TGTGCCAGCAGTCCTGGGGTGGCCCGTGGGCCCCAGCATTTT CASSPGVARGPQHF